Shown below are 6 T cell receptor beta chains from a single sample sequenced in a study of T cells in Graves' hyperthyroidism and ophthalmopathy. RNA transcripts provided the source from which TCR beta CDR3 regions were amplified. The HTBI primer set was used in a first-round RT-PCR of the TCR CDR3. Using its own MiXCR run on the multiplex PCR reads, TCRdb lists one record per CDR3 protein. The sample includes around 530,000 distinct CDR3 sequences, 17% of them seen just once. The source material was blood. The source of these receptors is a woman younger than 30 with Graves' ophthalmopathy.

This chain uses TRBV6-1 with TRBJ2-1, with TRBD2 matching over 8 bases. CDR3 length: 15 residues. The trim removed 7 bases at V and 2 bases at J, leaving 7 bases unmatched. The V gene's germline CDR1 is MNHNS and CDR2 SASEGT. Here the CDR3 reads CASTAPGGAYNEQFF. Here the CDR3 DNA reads TGTGCCAGCACCGCGCCCGGGGGGGCCTACAATGAGCAGTTCTTC.

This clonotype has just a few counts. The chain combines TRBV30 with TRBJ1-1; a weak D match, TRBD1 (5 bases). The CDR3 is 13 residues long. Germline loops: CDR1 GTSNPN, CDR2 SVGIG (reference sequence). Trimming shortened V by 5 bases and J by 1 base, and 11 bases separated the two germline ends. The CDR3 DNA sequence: TGTGCCTGGGCCTTAGGGACGAACACTGAAGCTTTCTTT. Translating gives CAWALGTNTEAFF.

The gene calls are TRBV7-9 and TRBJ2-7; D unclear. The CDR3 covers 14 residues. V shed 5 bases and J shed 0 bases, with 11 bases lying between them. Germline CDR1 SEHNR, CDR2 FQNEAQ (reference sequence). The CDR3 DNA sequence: TGTGCCAGCAGCCCGCCTAGGGACTCCTACGAGCAGTACTTC. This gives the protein CASSPPRDSYEQYF.

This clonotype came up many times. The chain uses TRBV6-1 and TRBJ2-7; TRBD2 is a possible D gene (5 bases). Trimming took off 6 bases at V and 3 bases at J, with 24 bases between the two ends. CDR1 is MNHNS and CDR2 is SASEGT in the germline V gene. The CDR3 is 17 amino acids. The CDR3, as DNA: TGTGCCAGCAGACAAGGCTACGGGATCGGCCATAACTACGAGCAGTACTTC. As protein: CASRQGYGIGHNYEQYF.

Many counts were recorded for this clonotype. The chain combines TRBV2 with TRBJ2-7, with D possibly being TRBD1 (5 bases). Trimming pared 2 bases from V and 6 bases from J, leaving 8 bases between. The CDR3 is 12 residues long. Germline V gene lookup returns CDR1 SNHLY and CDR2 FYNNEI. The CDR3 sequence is CASSERGLEQYF. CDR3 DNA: TGTGCCAGCAGTGAAAGGGGCCTCGAGCAGTACTTC.

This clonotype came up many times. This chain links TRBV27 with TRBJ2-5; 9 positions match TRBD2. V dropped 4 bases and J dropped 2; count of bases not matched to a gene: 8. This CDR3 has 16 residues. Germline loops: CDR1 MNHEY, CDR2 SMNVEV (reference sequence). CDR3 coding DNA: TGTGCCAGCAGTTCCGCCGGAGCGGGAGGACAAGAGACCCAGTACTTC. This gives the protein CASSSAGAGGQETQYF.